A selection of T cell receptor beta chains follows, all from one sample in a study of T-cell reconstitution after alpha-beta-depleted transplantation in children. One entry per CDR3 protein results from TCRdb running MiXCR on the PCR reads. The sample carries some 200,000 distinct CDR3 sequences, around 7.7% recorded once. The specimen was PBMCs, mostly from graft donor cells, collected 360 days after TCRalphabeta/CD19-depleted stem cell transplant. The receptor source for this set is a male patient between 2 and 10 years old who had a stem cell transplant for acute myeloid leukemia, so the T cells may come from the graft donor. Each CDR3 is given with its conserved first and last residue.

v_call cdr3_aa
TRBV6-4 CASRPGSSTGELFF
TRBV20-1 CSAIARAAFSNQPQHF
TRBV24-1 CATSDFKGPPGNEQFF
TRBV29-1 CSVGEGDTQYF
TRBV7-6 CASSFSSTGVNEQFF
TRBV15 CATSRGSSGNYEQYF
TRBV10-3 CAISFGTGDGYTF
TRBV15 CATSREEVGLAIHEQFF
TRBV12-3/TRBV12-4 CASRGQGPSGNTIYF
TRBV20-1 CSARVTGTGTGELFF
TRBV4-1 CASSQDAGTSGTYEQYF
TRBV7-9 CASRGQGDFGELFF
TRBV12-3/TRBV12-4 CASRIRGSGLSYF
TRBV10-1 CASSERGLAGEETQYF
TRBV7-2 CASRPDRNYNSPLHF
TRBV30 CAWIRRSKTDTQYF
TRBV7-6 CASSLAGAGRLTGELFF
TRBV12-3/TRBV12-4 CASRSPTNQVNGEQFF
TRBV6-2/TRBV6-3 CASSATGPGTSGTRYQETQYF
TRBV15 CATSRVGTGGFTEAFF
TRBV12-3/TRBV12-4 CASSTGTYEQYF
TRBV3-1 CTCSNLAGTGGEIAETQYF
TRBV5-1 CASSLIRSTEAFF
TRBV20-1 CSARGVSSHEQYF
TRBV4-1 CASSQLESYEQYF
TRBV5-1 CASSLGAGGKTQYF
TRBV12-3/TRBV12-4 CASRGTSGRGVDTQYF
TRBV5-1 CASSLRDREETQYF
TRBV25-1 CAGRQSSGNTIYF
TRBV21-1 CASSKGRTSGHYNEQFF
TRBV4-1 CASSPGPNRNVYGYTF